The 10 T cell receptor beta chains below were found in one sample sequenced in a study of T-cell reconstitution after alpha-beta-depleted transplantation in children. TCRbeta library construction was performed incorporating unique molecular identifiers. Via MiXCR, TCRdb re-called the PCR reads, giving one row per CDR3 protein. The data hold hundreds of thousands of distinct CDR3 sequences, with 15% to 20% observed a single time. The sequences come from PBMCs, mostly from graft donor cells, collected 360 days after TCRalphabeta/CD19-depleted stem cell transplant. The source of these receptors is a male patient between 2 and 15 years old who had a stem cell transplant for acute lymphoblastic leukemia, so the T cells may come from the graft donor.

The CDR3 sequence: CSVGQRGYEQYF. CDR3 nucleotides: TGCAGCGTTGGCCAGCGCGGCTACGAGCAGTACTTC. The V call is TRBV29-1, the J call TRBJ2-7; D call uncertain. The CDR3 has 12 residues. From germline, CDR1 is SQVTM and CDR2 ANQGSEA. The ends were cut back, 4 bases at V and 3 bases at J, with 10 bases in the middle.

This clonotype was recorded a few times. This chain connects TRBV28 to TRBJ2-1, with 8 bases that match TRBD2. V lost 7 bases, J lost 15 bases, and 17 bases stayed unmatched. The CDR3 is 14 amino acids. Germline CDR1 is MDHEN and CDR2 is SYDVKM. The CDR3 loop is CASNTTPTGAGVFF. CDR3 coding DNA: TGTGCCAGCAATACCACTCCTACCGGAGCGGGAGTGTTCTTC.

The table lists this clonotype with a few counts. V gene TRBV30 combines with J gene TRBJ1-1; D is unclear. The germline gives CDR1 GTSNPN, CDR2 SVGIG (reference sequence). The V end lost 3 bases, the J end lost 1 base, and 6 bases lay between the germline ends. The CDR3 is 12 amino acids. The DNA for the CDR3 is TGTGCCTGGAGGCGCCAGAACACTGAAGCTTTCTTT. Amino acids: CAWRRQNTEAFF.

This clonotype was observed at least ten times. The chain uses TRBV7-3 and TRBJ1-1, with D unresolved. CDR3 length: 14 amino acids. V lost 4 bases and J 2 bases, leaving 11 bases between the germline ends. CDR1 SGHTA and CDR2 FQGTGA come from the germline V gene. The CDR3 reads CASSSSDLNTEAFF. CDR3 coding DNA: TGTGCCAGCAGCTCCTCAGACCTAAACACTGAAGCTTTCTTT.

In its sample, this clonotype was seen a few times. V gene TRBV11-2 combines with J gene TRBJ1-1; D is unresolved. CDR3 size: 14 residues. Germline-derived CDR1 and CDR2 are SGHAT and FQNNGV. V was pared by 2 bases and J by 1 base, with 8 bases between. CDR3 loop: CASSLLLRNTEAFF. For the CDR3, the DNA is TGTGCCAGCAGCTTATTGTTGAGGAACACTGAAGCTTTCTTT.

There are a few counts of this clonotype. The chain is built from TRBV12-3 or TRBV12-4 and TRBJ2-3; 8 bases fit TRBD1. Trimming took 7 bases from V and 4 from J; bases not matched to a gene: 7. The length of the CDR3 is 14 residues. CDR3 DNA sequence: TGTGCCAGCACCTCCCAGGGGGCCGCAGATACGCAGTATTTT. It yields the protein CASTSQGAADTQYF.

This clonotype has a count of ten or more. The V and J genes are TRBV20-1 and TRBJ1-1; unclear D gene. The V end lost 6 bases, the J end lost 3 bases, and 14 bases lay between the germline ends. Germline CDR1 and CDR2: DFQATT and SNEGSKA (reference sequence). There are 13 residues in the CDR3. DNA for the CDR3: TGCAGTGCCTCCCGCCAGGTTCACACTGAAGCTTTCTTT. This encodes CSASRQVHTEAFF.

V is TRBV20-1 and J is TRBJ2-4, with a weak D call TRBD2 (5 bases). Trimming took off 8 bases at V and 7 bases at J, with 18 bases between the two ends. This CDR3 is 13 amino acids long. Per the germline V gene, CDR1 is DFQATT and CDR2 is SNEGSKA (reference sequence). CDR3 nucleotides: TGCAGTCCTCGGGAAGCCAACGGGAACATTCAGTACTTC. Amino acid sequence: CSPREANGNIQYF.

This clonotype turned up a few times. J is TRBJ1-1 and V is TRBV10-1; D might be TRBD1 (6 bases). Trimming removed 0 bases from V and 1 base from J, with 9 bases in between. This CDR3 has 15 amino acids. Germline-derived CDR1 and CDR2 are WNHNN and SYGVQD (reference sequence). The CDR3: CASSESRGPNTEAFF. Written as DNA, the CDR3 is TGCGCCAGCAGTGAGTCCAGGGGACCGAACACTGAAGCTTTCTTT.

This clonotype showed up just a few times. The chain has TRBV20-1 and TRBJ2-1; no clear D gene. The CDR3 has 11 amino acids. Germline V lookup: CDR1 DFQATT, CDR2 SNEGSKA (reference sequence). The DNA for the CDR3 is TGCAGCGGAATCGGCTACAATGAGCAGTTCTTC. It yields the protein CSGIGYNEQFF.